The TCR beta chain described here comes from a study of neurological immune-mediated disorders. General study points: It was HTLV-1-associated myelopathy that showed the most TCR clonal expansion, while multiple sclerosis showed the least, falling below healthy controls.

In every sequencing run, more than 170 million TCR-beta sequences were generated from 15-18 subjects. TCRdb ran MiXCR on the 5' RACE reads and lists one entry per CDR3 protein. The sample lists fewer than 40,000 distinct CDR3 sequences; around 5.9% were seen once. The CDR3 is 14 residues long. V gave up 9 bases and J gave up 6 bases, with 15 bases separating them. In germline, CDR1 is MDHEN, CDR2 SYDVKM. It was blood bank volunteers in Maryland, USA who made up the healthy controls. The sorted libraries started from under 1.2 million CD4+ or CD8+ T cells. This clonotype was detected many times. As yet, its antigen is unknown.

The chain recombines TRBV28 with TRBJ1-6; no definite D call. The source of this sequence is a woman aged 45 to 65 in good health. What was sequenced was CD4+ T cells from blood. CDR3 coding DNA: TGTGCCAGTCTAAGGAATGTCGGTAATTCACCCCTCCACTTT. Protein: CASLRNVGNSPLHF. Full variable domain (missing parts from reference TRBV28 and TRBJ1-6): DVKVTQSSRYLVKRTGEKVFLECVQDMDHENMFWYRQDPGLGLRLIYFSYDVKMKEKGDIPEGYSVSREKKERFSLILESASTNQTSMYLCASLRNVGNSPLHFGNGTRLTVT.